This entry lists 14 T cell receptor beta chains sequenced from one sample in a study of blood T cell repertoires in COVID-19. The protocol was immunoSEQ multiplex PCR, while the TCRdb copy is restricted to in-frame clones and leaves out a portion. This table has 300,000 to 350,000 clones, over 70% appearing once. The specimen was peripheral blood. The receptors originated from a young man with active or convalescent COVID-19.

This clone appeared many times. V usage is TRBV2 and J usage is TRBJ2-7, with 14 positions matching TRBD2. With 6 bases clipped from V and 7 bases from J, the junction kept 17 bases outside the gene matches. Germline V lookup: CDR1 SNHLY, CDR2 FYNNEI. The CDR3 is 18 amino acids. This chain's CDR3 is CASSGGTSGSPPRGEQYF. CDR3 coding DNA: TGTGCCAGCAGCGGCGGGACTAGCGGGAGCCCCCCAAGGGGAGAGCAGTACTTC.

V usage is TRBV19 and J usage is TRBJ2-1; possible D gene TRBD1, 6 bases. The germline CDR1 and CDR2 sequences are LNHDA and SQIVND (reference sequence). This CDR3 has 13 residues. With 8 bases removed from V and 2 bases from J, the gap between germline ends came to 10 bases. CDR3 in amino acids: CASGGHPYNEQFF. The CDR3 DNA reads as TGTGCCAGTGGGGGACACCCCTACAATGAGCAGTTCTTC.

J is TRBJ2-5 and V is TRBV30, with TRBD2 as a possible D gene (6 bases). The CDR3 contains 11 residues. Germline CDR1 and CDR2: GTSNPN and SVGIG (reference sequence). V was shortened by 0 bases and J by 7 bases, with 6 bases between the two germline ends. The CDR3 bases are TGTGCCTGGAGTGTGGGGGGGACCCAGTACTTC. It translates to CAWSVGGTQYF.

V usage is TRBV30 and J usage is TRBJ2-7, with TRBD2 as a possible D gene (5 bases). V was trimmed by 0 bases and J by 2 bases, leaving 11 bases between them. The germline CDR1 and CDR2 sequences are GTSNPN and SVGIG (reference sequence). This CDR3 has 14 amino acids. CDR3 amino acids: CAWSVRLAAYEQYF. The CDR3 DNA follows: TGTGCCTGGAGTGTACGGCTAGCAGCCTACGAGCAGTACTTC.

The V call is TRBV4-1, the J call TRBJ2-2, with 9 bases lining up with TRBD2. With 0 bases clipped from V and 4 bases from J, the junction kept 3 bases outside the gene matches. CDR3 length equals 16 residues. Germline V lookup: CDR1 MGHRA, CDR2 YSYEKL. The DNA for the CDR3 is TGCGCCAGCAGCCAAGATAAACTAGCGGGCACCGGGGAGCTGTTTTTT. This codes for CASSQDKLAGTGELFF.

The genes are TRBV11-2 and TRBJ1-2; possible D gene TRBD1, 5 bases. Trimming took 5 bases from V and 4 from J, leaving 20 bases between them. Germline CDR1 is SGHAT and CDR2 is FQNNGV. This CDR3 is built from 16 residues. The CDR3, as DNA: TGTGCCAGCAGCCTATCGACAGTCATCGACTTCTATGGCTACACCTTC. Residues: CASSLSTVIDFYGYTF.

J is TRBJ2-1 and V is TRBV4-1, with 8 bases that match TRBD2. Looked up from germline, CDR1 is MGHRA and CDR2 is YSYEKL. The CDR3 is 17 amino acids. V was pared by 2 bases and J by 5 bases, with 11 bases of the junction left unmatched. The CDR3 DNA sequence: TGCGCCAGCAGCCAAAGACCCAGCGGGAGTATAGACAATGAGCAGTTCTTC. Its translation is CASSQRPSGSIDNEQFF.

The chain carries TRBV28 and TRBJ2-4; TRBD2 matches 13 bases. CDR3 size: 13 residues. The V gene's germline CDR1 is MDHEN and CDR2 SYDVKM. J lost 8 bases, V lost 10 bases, and 5 bases had no gene match. CDR3 amino acids: CATGLAGAYIQYF. The CDR3 DNA reads as TGTGCCACCGGACTAGCGGGAGCATACATTCAGTACTTC.

The chain carries TRBV7-9 and TRBJ2-7; D gene ambiguous. Germline values: CDR1 SEHNR, CDR2 FQNEAQ (reference sequence). The CDR3 runs 15 residues. V lost 5 bases to trimming and J lost 1 base, with 15 bases between them. CDR3 nucleotide sequence: TGTGCCAGCAGCGCAATGAATCCAGGATCCTACGAGCAGTACTTC. Residues: CASSAMNPGSYEQYF.

This chain links TRBV29-1 with TRBJ2-1; D not certain. The V end was cut by 5 bases, the J end by 8 bases, with 7 bases between. The germline CDR1 and CDR2 sequences are SQVTM and ANQGSEA. The CDR3 is made up of 10 amino acids. CDR3 DNA sequence: TGCAGCGTTCTGGGCCATGAGCAGTTCTTC. As protein: CSVLGHEQFF.

DNA for the CDR3: TGTGCCAGCAGCTTAGGGACAGGGGCTTACGGCTACACCTTC. It is translated as CASSLGTGAYGYTF. V gene TRBV13 combines with J gene TRBJ1-2, with 8 bases matching TRBD1. CDR1 and CDR2 (germline): PRHDT, FYEKMQ (reference sequence). V shed 0 bases and J 8 bases; nucleotides not matched to a gene: 5. The CDR3 contains 14 residues.

The chain links TRBV6-5 to TRBJ1-2; D unclear. Trimming shortened V by 6 bases and J by 4 bases, and 15 bases separated the two germline ends. In germline, CDR1 is MNHEY, CDR2 SVGAGI. CDR3 length: 14 residues. The CDR3 sequence: CASSPSPGSYGYTF. CDR3 nucleotides: TGTGCCAGCAGCCCCTCTCCGGGATCCTATGGCTACACCTTC.

The chain combines TRBV24-1 with TRBJ2-1; 11 bases map to TRBD2. After removal of 9 bases from V and 7 bases from J, the junction contained 7 bases not matched to a gene. The CDR3 has 14 amino acids. Germline lookup yields CDR1 KGHDR and CDR2 SFDVKD. In DNA, the CDR3 is TGTGCCACCGAGGATAGCGGGGGGGGTAATGAGCAGTTCTTC. This codes for CATEDSGGGNEQFF.

As to this clone: A read error is likely, as this CDR3 ends without the conserved phenylalanine or tryptophan. The DNA is left out, because the CDR3 cannot be placed on it with certainty; the CDR3 is given as TCRdb lists it. This chain uses TRBV12-2 with TRBJ1-1. TRBV12-2 represents a pseudogene. The CDR3 contains 9 residues when both ends are counted. The CDR3 sequence is CASRPSISG.